These 29 T cell receptor beta chains share one sample of origin, sequenced in a study of T cells expressing NK-cell markers. TCRdb re-called the 5' RACE reads and shows each CDR3 protein once, DNA omitted. Listed are 150,000 to 180,000 distinct CDR3 sequences; 30% to 45% falls within the top ten. Sequenced material: blood T cells: a sorted CD56 or NKG2C T cell subset, CD4+ or CD8+ T cells, or bulk PBMC T cells (not recorded which). The receptor source for this set is a woman aged 50 to 65 in good health.

The V gene is TRBV24-1, the J gene TRBJ2-1. Germline V gives CDR1 KGHDR, CDR2 SFDVKD. This CDR3 is 15 amino acids long. This chain's CDR3 is CATSDPKGSYNEQFF.

This rearrangement joins TRBV7-9 to TRBJ1-1. CDR1 and CDR2 from the germline V gene are SEHNR and FQNEAQ (reference sequence). The CDR3 has 13 amino acids. CDR3 in amino acids: CASSLGQSLEAFF.

The chain employs TRBV12-3 or TRBV12-4 and TRBJ2-4; TCRdb's assignment of TRBD2 cannot be checked, as there is no DNA. This CDR3 comprises 13 residues. The CDR3 sequence: CASSPSGSDIQYF.

This chain connects TRBV27 to TRBJ2-5; the D gene TCRdb calls, TRBD2, cannot be checked with no DNA. The CDR3 contains 14 residues. Germline V CDR1 and CDR2: MNHEY, SMNVEV (reference sequence). This chain's CDR3 is CASSPGTLLGAQYF.

The rearrangement links TRBV19 to TRBJ2-2; TCRdb reports TRBD1, a call that lacks DNA to check it against. CDR3 length: 18 amino acids. Germline lookup yields CDR1 LNHDA and CDR2 SQIVND (reference sequence). CDR3 region: CASSPEDSLAGSTGELFF.

The genes are TRBV19 and TRBJ2-7; TCRdb returns TRBD1, unconfirmable since there is no DNA. This CDR3 has 14 amino acids. Germline V gene lookup returns CDR1 LNHDA and CDR2 SQIVND (reference sequence). This CDR3 is CASSVTGSTSEQYF.

CDR3 region: CASSLGVRAYGYTF. The V and J genes are TRBV5-4 and TRBJ1-2; no DNA is available, so the TRBD1 call from TCRdb remains unchecked. Germline CDR1 SGHNT, CDR2 YYREEE (reference sequence). The CDR3 spans 14 residues.

This sequence joins TRBV20-1 and TRBJ1-2; the D call from TCRdb, TRBD1, cannot be confirmed without DNA. CDR1 and CDR2 (germline): DFQATT, SNEGSKA (reference sequence). This CDR3 spans 16 amino acids. The CDR3 sequence is CSARDRWGAVIYGYTF.

V gene TRBV12-3 or TRBV12-4 combines with J gene TRBJ1-5; no DNA is available, so the TRBD1 call from TCRdb remains unchecked. The CDR3 totals 14 residues. This chain's CDR3 is CASSSQGNGQPQHF.

V is TRBV5-6 and J is TRBJ1-2; the TRBD1 assignment by TCRdb is unverifiable without DNA. From germline, CDR1 is SGHDT and CDR2 YYEEEE. The CDR3 spans 15 residues. The CDR3 protein is CASSLERGRRDGYTF. Full variable domain (missing parts from reference TRBV5-6 and TRBJ1-2): DAGVTQSPTHLIKTRGQQVTLRCSPKSGHDTVSWYQQALGQGPQFIFQYYEEEERQRGNFPDRFSGHQFPNYSSELNVNALLLGDSALYLCASSLERGRRDGYTFGSGTRLTVV.

CDR3 loop: CATSGTTGEETQYF. This chain connects TRBV24-1 to TRBJ2-5; TCRdb indicates TRBD1, and absent DNA this call remains unverified. Germline V gene lookup returns CDR1 KGHDR and CDR2 SFDVKD. CDR3 length: 14 amino acids.

V is TRBV20-1 and J is TRBJ2-3; TCRdb outputs TRBD1, but without DNA this stays unchecked. The CDR3 spans 15 residues. Germline V gene lookup returns CDR1 DFQATT and CDR2 SNEGSKA (reference sequence). The CDR3 sequence is CSARGLTGELDTQYF.

The gene calls are TRBV13 and TRBJ2-1; absent DNA, TCRdb's TRBD1 call cannot be checked. The CDR3 extends over 11 amino acids. Germline assignment: CDR1 PRHDT and CDR2 FYEKMQ (reference sequence). The CDR3 region is CASSLDREQFF.

CDR3 amino acids: CASSSGRESTDTQYF. The chain carries TRBV27 and TRBJ2-3; TCRdb lists TRBD2, though no DNA is available to test this call. CDR1 and CDR2 from the germline V gene are MNHEY and SMNVEV (reference sequence). The CDR3 is made up of 15 amino acids.

This rearrangement joins TRBV10-3 to TRBJ2-3. Germline CDR1 and CDR2: ENHRY and SYGVKD. The CDR3 consists of 16 residues. Here the CDR3 reads CAISDFDGTSTDTQYF.

The chain employs TRBV12-3 or TRBV12-4 and TRBJ2-2; checking the TCRdb D call of TRBD2 is not possible without DNA. The CDR3 spans 13 residues. CDR3 protein: CASSLRSTGELFF.

V gene TRBV7-9 combines with J gene TRBJ1-2. The germline V gene encodes CDR1 SEHNR and CDR2 FQNEAQ (reference sequence). This CDR3 spans 13 amino acids. CDR3: CASSSSDGYGYTF.

The rearrangement joins TRBV19 to TRBJ2-1. This CDR3 comprises 14 residues. The germline V gene encodes CDR1 LNHDA and CDR2 SQIVND (reference sequence). This CDR3 reads CASSFYLEYNEQFF. Using reference TRBV19 and TRBJ2-1 for the parts outside the CDR3, the full variable domain is DGGITQSPKYLFRKEGQNVTLSCEQNLNHDAMYWYRQDPGQGLRLIYYSQIVNDFQKGDIAEGYSVSREKKESFPLTVTSAQKNPTAFYLCASSFYLEYNEQFFGPGTRLTVL.

V is TRBV24-1 and J is TRBJ2-1; without DNA, the TCRdb call of TRBD2 cannot be checked. In germline, CDR1 is KGHDR, CDR2 SFDVKD. The CDR3 covers 15 residues. The CDR3 protein is CATSDPRLAASEQFF.

The V gene is TRBV11-2, the J gene TRBJ2-3; TCRdb gives TRBD2 as the D gene, but with no DNA this cannot be confirmed. The V gene's germline CDR1 is SGHAT and CDR2 FQNNGV. CDR3 length equals 19 residues. The CDR3: CASSGFSGRAVRSTDTQYF.

Here the CDR3 reads CASSVEGLAAGNEQFF. V gene TRBV9 combines with J gene TRBJ2-1; TCRdb names TRBD2, which stays unverified in the absence of DNA. Looked up from germline, CDR1 is SGDLS and CDR2 is YYNGEE. The CDR3 is 16 residues long.

The CDR3 region is CASSLARASGANTGELFF. The rearrangement uses TRBV7-6 and TRBJ2-2; lacking DNA, the TRBD2 call made by TCRdb goes unchecked. From germline, CDR1 is SGHVS and CDR2 FNYEAQ. The CDR3 runs to 18 residues.

The chain carries TRBV29-1 and TRBJ1-2. The germline V gene encodes CDR1 SQVTM and CDR2 ANQGSEA. The CDR3 contains 11 residues. The CDR3 here is CSVSTAHGYTF.

The rearrangement uses TRBV4-1 and TRBJ1-1; TCRdb calls TRBD1, which cannot be checked without DNA. Looked up from germline, CDR1 is MGHRA and CDR2 is YSYEKL. The CDR3 runs 14 residues. CDR3 amino acids: CASSRRQGETEAFF.

The gene calls are TRBV6-2 or TRBV6-3 and TRBJ1-5; TCRdb names TRBD1, which stays unverified in the absence of DNA. Germline loops: CDR1 MNHEY, CDR2 SVGEGT. The CDR3 is 16 residues long. The CDR3 reads CASSYPRQGMEQPQHF.

The chain employs TRBV6-5 and TRBJ1-1. Germline V lookup: CDR1 MNHEY, CDR2 SVGAGI. The CDR3 runs to 12 residues. The CDR3 region is CASGRLNTEAFF.

This chain joins TRBV2 and TRBJ2-1; TCRdb proposes TRBD1, but this gene call is untestable without DNA. The germline gives CDR1 SNHLY, CDR2 FYNNEI. This CDR3 comprises 13 residues. CDR3 sequence reads: CASSVAGGNEQFF.

This chain connects TRBV9 to TRBJ1-6; the TRBD1 assignment by TCRdb is unverifiable without DNA. Germline V gene data show CDR1 as SGDLS and CDR2 as YYNGEE. The CDR3 covers 13 residues. The CDR3 here is CASSPGDNSPLHF.

The chain carries TRBV11-1 and TRBJ2-1; TCRdb designates TRBD1, a call that cannot be tested without DNA. The CDR3 extends over 16 amino acids. CDR1 and CDR2 from the germline V gene are SGHAT and FQDESV (reference sequence). CDR3 amino acids: CASSLEGRGGINEQFF.